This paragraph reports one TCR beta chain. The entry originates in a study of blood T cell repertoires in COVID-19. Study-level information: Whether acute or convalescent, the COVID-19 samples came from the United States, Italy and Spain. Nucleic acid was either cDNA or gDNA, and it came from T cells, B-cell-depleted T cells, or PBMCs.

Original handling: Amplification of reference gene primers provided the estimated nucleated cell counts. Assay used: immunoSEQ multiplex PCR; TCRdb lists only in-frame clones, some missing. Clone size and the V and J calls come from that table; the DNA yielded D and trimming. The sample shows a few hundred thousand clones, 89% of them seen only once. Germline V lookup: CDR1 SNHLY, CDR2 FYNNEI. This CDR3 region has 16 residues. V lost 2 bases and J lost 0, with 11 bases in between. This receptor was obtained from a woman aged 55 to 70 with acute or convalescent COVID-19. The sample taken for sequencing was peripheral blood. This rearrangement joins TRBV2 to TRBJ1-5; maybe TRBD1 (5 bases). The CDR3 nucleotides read TGTGCCAGCAGTGAATTTGGACAAAATAGCAATCAGCCCCAGCATTTT. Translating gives CASSEFGQNSNQPQHF.